This entry describes one T cell receptor (beta chain). This record belongs to a study of OX40 agonist ivuxolimab in advanced cancers. Patients were excluded for autoimmune disease history or systemic immunosuppression. The data were produced by immunoSEQ multiplex PCR, yet TCRdb's version contains in-frame clones alone and is incomplete. The table lists tens of thousands of clones, 79% of them singletons. The length of the CDR3 is 14 residues. V dropped 1 base and J dropped 3 bases, with 8 bases sitting between them. Germline V gene lookup returns CDR1 KGHSH and CDR2 LQKENI. This chain uses TRBV18 with TRBJ2-3; a weak D match, TRBD2 (7 bases). This receptor was identified in an adult with an advanced solid tumor such as melanoma, head and neck, liver or kidney cancer. Sample: CD4+ or CD8+ T cells sorted from blood, taken in a trial of the OX40 agonist ivuxolimab. The chain's CDR3 is CASSPQGGTDTQYF. The CDR3 DNA reads as TGTGCCAGCTCACCACAGGGGGGGACAGATACGCAGTATTTT.